This T cell receptor (beta chain) derives from a study of blood T cell repertoires in COVID-19 (dated by TCRdb to 2019 to 2021). Background on the whole study: Collaborator samples came from the United States, Italy and Spain and covered acute and convalescent phases of COVID-19. The repertoires were released in a freely available public database meant as a resource for research on the immune response to SARS-CoV-2. The dataset comprised deeply sampled blood TCRbeta repertoires from subjects exposed to, actively infected with, or recovered from COVID-19. The material from the prospective study consisted of cDNA or gDNA derived from T cells, B-cell-depleted T cells, or PBMCs. The samples were drawn from two sources: the first 160 participants of the ongoing ImmuneRACE study, and 1,000 to 1,500 subjects contributed by 6 global collaborators. Where available, HLA class I and class II types were taken from metadata supplied by the sample provider and were not determined by assay-based typing. A de-identified subject ID, COVID-19 status, age in years and sex were almost always included in the sample metadata.

CDR1 and CDR2, per the germline V gene, are SGHAT and FQNNGV. The CDR3 has 16 amino acids, counting the end cysteine and phenylalanine. Just the 48-base CDR3 DNA is kept, in frame starting at base 1. V and J are truncated by 1 base and 0 bases respectively, leaving an intervening sequence of 11 bases. The immunoSEQ Assay, a bias-controlled multiplex PCR, was used to amplify TCRbeta CDR3 regions from genomic DNA. The authors' analysis ran thus. The number of nucleated cells in each sample was estimated by amplification of reference gene primers within the assay. Sequence reads were collapsed and filtered to measure the absolute abundance of every unique TCRbeta CDR3 rearrangement. For each sample, productive Simpson clonality was calculated as the square root of Simpson's diversity index across productive rearrangements. This immuneACCESS table, as held by TCRdb, lists in-frame sequences with V and J called but not all clones. Of the missing ones, under half trace to an unresolved V gene in checked studies; the others have no known cause. V, J and clone size reflect that table, while D and trimming were determined from the DNA. Here the sample has around 180,000 clones; 70% to 90% occur a single time. The ten largest clones represent about 4.5% of the sample.

Findings and caveats that apply to the study as a whole: Clinical and demographic metadata were provided uncurated, with the amount varying by source and participant.

A word on this clone: The target of this receptor is not known. No base quality values were provided; no much bigger clone lies one nucleotide off.

Collaborating institutions collected whole blood in K2EDTA tubes following their own protocols. For TCRbeta analysis, collaborators shipped samples as frozen whole blood, isolated PBMCs, or DNA extracted from either of those sample types. The sequence is built from TRBV11-2 and TRBJ2-3; a tentative D match to TRBD1 spans 5 bases. The specimen sequenced was peripheral blood. The source of this sequence is a human donor in a cohort sampled during active COVID-19. The CDR3 amino acid sequence is: CASSLALGLSTDTQYF. The DNA is TGTGCCAGCAGCTTAGCGTTGGGGCTTAGCACAGATACGCAGTATTTT.